A single sample gave rise to the 23 T cell receptor beta chains below, sequenced in a study of shared T cell receptors in the human thymus (dated by TCRdb to the early 2020s). Library method: the immunoSEQ multiplex PCR assay. Not all clones reach the TCRdb copy of this immuneACCESS table, which keeps in-frame sequences only. Checked studies attribute under half of the gap to unresolved V genes and leave the rest unexplained. This sample is represented by about 540,000 clones; approximately 78% of them were singletons. 0.01% to 0.015% of the sample goes to the ten largest clones. The sample was also reused in another study, on human thymus T cells.

The sequencing input was thymocytes. These receptors all come from a boy younger than two with a congenital heart defect. Donor details come from another sample of the same person, matched by shared clones.

The chain carries TRBV28 and TRBJ1-5; 10 bases are a match to TRBD1. Unmatched junction bases numbered 22, after V lost 9 bases and J lost 2 bases. Germline V lookup: CDR1 MDHEN, CDR2 SYDVKM. The CDR3 is 20 residues long. The chain's CDR3 is CASHRGPRQGALRGNQPQHF. The CDR3, as DNA: TGTGCCAGTCATCGCGGCCCTCGACAGGGGGCCCTACGAGGCAATCAGCCCCAGCATTTT. The full variable domain, in which reference TRBV28 and TRBJ1-5 provide the parts outside the CDR3, is DVKVTQSSRYLVKRTGEKVFLECVQDMDHENMFWYRQDPGLGLRLIYFSYDVKMKEKGDIPEGYSVSREKKERFSLILESASTNQTSMYLCASHRGPRQGALRGNQPQHFGDGTRLSIL.

The V gene is TRBV4-2, the J gene TRBJ1-1; the D is unclear. The CDR3 spans 15 residues. Trimming shortened V by 3 bases and J by 1 base, and 12 bases separated the two germline ends. The germline V gene encodes CDR1 LGHNA and CDR2 YNFKEQ. CDR3 in DNA: TGTGCCAGCAGCCATCGACGCCGGGGGAACACTGAAGCTTTCTTT. Translation gives CASSHRRRGNTEAFF.

The J gene is TRBJ2-1, the V gene TRBV6-1; TRBD2 agrees at 7 bases. V trimming: 3 bases; J trimming: 0 bases; junction bases outside the gene matches: 11. Germline CDR1 and CDR2: MNHNS and SASEGT. CDR3 length: 18 amino acids. CDR3 DNA sequence: TGTGCCAGCAGTGACCGGAGCGGGGTGTTCAACTCCTACAATGAGCAGTTCTTC. Its translation is CASSDRSGVFNSYNEQFF.

This clone was counted between two and nine times. This chain joins TRBV27 and TRBJ2-4; 9 nucleotides match TRBD2. Unmatched junction bases numbered 17, after V lost 5 bases and J lost 0 bases. CDR1 and CDR2 from the germline V gene are MNHEY and SMNVEV (reference sequence). The CDR3 extends over 20 amino acids. This CDR3 is CASSPLAGTSPRLAKNIQYF. The DNA for the CDR3 is TGTGCCAGCAGTCCGCTAGCGGGAACCTCTCCCAGGCTAGCCAAAAACATTCAGTACTTC.

This CDR3 is CASSQDPSRLGQPQHF. DNA for the CDR3: TGTGCCAGCAGCCAAGATCCGAGCAGGCTGGGTCAGCCCCAGCATTTT. The rearrangement joins TRBV14 to TRBJ1-5; D ambiguous. Trimming pared 0 bases from V and 6 bases from J, leaving 15 bases between. CDR1 and CDR2 (germline): SGHDN, FVKESK. This CDR3 region has 16 residues.

The chain couples TRBV4-3 to TRBJ2-1, with 10 bases lining up with TRBD2. V lost 4 bases, J lost 0 bases, and 6 bases stayed unmatched. Germline lookup yields CDR1 LGHNA and CDR2 YSLEER. CDR3 length: 17 residues. Here the CDR3 reads CASSRTSGNSSYNEQFF. The CDR3 DNA follows: TGCGCCAGCAGCCGTACTAGCGGGAATAGCTCCTACAATGAGCAGTTCTTC.

This clone has only one observation. The chain carries TRBV9 and TRBJ2-1; 14 bases agree with TRBD2. V gave up 3 bases and J gave up 9 bases; unmatched junction bases: 14. The CDR3 loop spans 18 amino acids. CDR1 SGDLS and CDR2 YYNGEE come from the germline V gene. As DNA, the CDR3 is TGTGCCAGCAGCGCCCCCAGAGGGACTAGCGGGAGTCGGGGTGAGCAGTTCTTC. Amino acids: CASSAPRGTSGSRGEQFF.

V usage is TRBV30 and J usage is TRBJ2-2, with 13 bases lining up with TRBD2. The CDR3 runs to 16 residues. Germline V lookup: CDR1 GTSNPN, CDR2 SVGIG (reference sequence). The V and J ends lost 4 bases and 3 bases, in that order; junction bases with no gene match: 5. The CDR3 DNA is TGTGCCTGGAAGAGGACTAGCGGGAGTGACACCGGGGAGCTGTTTTTT. Its protein is CAWKRTSGSDTGELFF.

The genes are TRBV27 and TRBJ1-2; perhaps TRBD1 as D (6 bases). Germline assignment: CDR1 MNHEY and CDR2 SMNVEV (reference sequence). Trimming stripped 1 base from V and 4 bases from J, with 16 bases between. The CDR3 totals 16 residues. The CDR3 protein is CASSLYPSGGGYGYTF. DNA for the CDR3: TGTGCCAGCAGTTTATACCCGTCGGGGGGCGGCTATGGCTACACCTTC.

V usage is TRBV29-1 and J usage is TRBJ1-1; TRBD1 agrees at 7 bases. The length of the CDR3 is 12 residues. V dropped 6 bases and J dropped 3; count of bases not matched to a gene: 4. Germline V gene sequence: CDR1 SQVTM, CDR2 ANQGSEA. For the CDR3, the DNA is TGCAGCGTCGGAGACAGGGACACTGAAGCTTTCTTT. Translation: CSVGDRDTEAFF.

V usage is TRBV10-2 and J usage is TRBJ1-2; 8 bases map to TRBD1. CDR1 is WSHSY, CDR2 SAAADI, per germline. V shed 5 bases, J shed 6 bases, and the junction held 5 bases outside the gene matches. The CDR3 runs to 13 residues. The chain's CDR3 is CASSLDRGHGYTF. CDR3 in DNA: TGCGCCAGCAGTTTAGACAGGGGCCATGGCTACACCTTC.

This chain joins TRBV4-1 and TRBJ2-7, with D maybe TRBD2 (5 bases). The V end was cut by 4 bases, the J end by 2 bases, with 9 bases between. Germline lookup yields CDR1 MGHRA and CDR2 YSYEKL. The CDR3 consists of 13 residues. CDR3 region: CASSPEGAYEQYF. The DNA of the CDR3 is TGCGCCAGCAGCCCTGAGGGAGCCTACGAGCAGTACTTC.

A single count supports this clone. The rearrangement uses TRBV27 and TRBJ1-1, with 7 bases fitting TRBD1. The CDR3 consists of 14 residues. Trimming at V came to 2 bases and at J to 5 bases, leaving 5 bases not matched to a gene. Germline V gene sequence: CDR1 MNHEY, CDR2 SMNVEV (reference sequence). CDR3 loop: CASSLRGRRTEAFF. In nucleotides, the CDR3 is TGTGCCAGCAGTTTAAGGGGGCGGCGTACTGAAGCTTTCTTT.

The chain joins TRBV18 to TRBJ2-5; 7 nucleotides agree with TRBD2. Germline-derived CDR1 and CDR2 are KGHSH and LQKENI. Unmatched junction bases numbered 16, after V lost 8 bases and J lost 4 bases. CDR3 length: 16 amino acids. The CDR3 coding sequence is TGTGCCAGCGCACAATCCGTCGGGAGGATGGGAGAGACCCAGTACTTC. Its protein product is CASAQSVGRMGETQYF.

Only one count was recorded for this clone. The chain links TRBV21-1 to TRBJ2-3; the tabulated D call, TRBD2, remains unverified against the DNA. TRBV21-1 is a known pseudogene. CDR3 length: 17 amino acids. CDR3 coding DNA: TGTGCCAGCAGCAATTTCTGGACTAGCGGGATCGCAGATACGCAGTATTTT. It yields the protein CASSNFWTSGIADTQYF.

V usage is TRBV14 and J usage is TRBJ2-7; 7 nucleotides align to TRBD1. Germline values: CDR1 SGHDN, CDR2 FVKESK. The CDR3 sequence is 16 residues long. J was trimmed by 5 bases and V by 4 bases; bases with no gene match: 14. For the CDR3, the DNA is TGTGCCAGCAGCCCCACCAGGACAGGCCAGCCTGACGAGCAGTACTTC. Translating gives CASSPTRTGQPDEQYF.

This rearrangement joins TRBV25-1 to TRBJ2-1; TRBD2 aligns across 12 bases. The V gene end was trimmed by 4 bases and the J gene end by 7 bases; junction bases not matched to a gene: 8. Germline-derived CDR1 and CDR2 are MGHDK and SYGVNS. The CDR3 is made up of 16 amino acids. The DNA for the CDR3 is TGTGCCAGCAGTGGATCTGGGCTAGCGGGAGGGAATGAGCAGTTCTTC. Its translation is CASSGSGLAGGNEQFF. Full variable domain (remainder filled in from reference TRBV25-1 and TRBJ2-1): EADIYQTPRYLVIGTGKKITLECSQTMGHDKMYWYQQDPGMELHLIHYSYGVNSTEKGDLSSESTVSRIRTEHFPLTLESARPSHTSQYLCASSGSGLAGGNEQFFGPGTRLTVL.

The genes are TRBV14 and TRBJ2-7; 11 bases map to TRBD2. The length of the CDR3 is 21 residues. Germline V lookup: CDR1 SGHDN, CDR2 FVKESK. V dropped 0 bases and J dropped 1; count of bases not matched to a gene: 17. The CDR3 sequence is CASSQDRERTRGTSGSYEQYF. The CDR3, as DNA: TGTGCCAGCAGCCAAGATAGGGAAAGGACGAGGGGGACTAGCGGTTCCTACGAGCAGTACTTC.

The CDR3 bases are TGTGCCAGCAGTTCTTGGACAGGAGAAAGGGAAAAACTGTTTTTT. Translation: CASSSWTGEREKLFF. This chain links TRBV6-5 with TRBJ1-4, with 7 bases fitting TRBD1. The CDR3 length is 15 residues. The V segment lost 4 bases and the J segment 8 bases; nucleotides outside the gene matches: 10. The germline V gene has CDR1 MNHEY and CDR2 SVGAGI.

The chain employs TRBV27 and TRBJ2-7, with 11 bases matching TRBD1. The CDR3 length is 15 residues. Losses at the gene ends were 0 bases for V and 7 bases for J; bases not matched to a gene: 5. Germline values: CDR1 MNHEY, CDR2 SMNVEV (reference sequence). CDR3 bases: TGTGCCAGCAGTTTATCCGGGACAGGGGGGTGGGAGCAGTACTTC. Its protein is CASSLSGTGGWEQYF.

J is TRBJ1-1 and V is TRBV29-1; a possible D gene is TRBD1 (5 bases). Trimming took 7 bases from V and 3 from J, leaving 15 bases between them. CDR1 is SQVTM and CDR2 is ANQGSEA in the germline V gene. The CDR3 extends over 13 amino acids. CDR3 amino acids: CSANKGPDTEAFF. The CDR3 DNA sequence: TGCAGCGCTAATAAGGGGCCTGACACTGAAGCTTTCTTT.

The rearrangement joins TRBV5-1 to TRBJ1-4, with 8 bases matching TRBD1. Germline V gene data show CDR1 as SGHRS and CDR2 as YFSETQ. V lost 4 bases and J lost 7; bases outside the gene matches: 9. CDR3 length: 15 amino acids. CDR3 DNA: TGCGCCAGCAGCGTGGACAGGGAGAAGAGTGAAAAACTGTTTTTT. Protein sequence: CASSVDREKSEKLFF.

This chain uses TRBV12-5 with TRBJ2-7; maybe TRBD1 (5 bases). Deletions cut 5 bases from V and 1 base from J, with 24 bases between. Germline V gene sequence: CDR1 LGHNT, CDR2 FRNRAP. This CDR3 is built from 18 residues. CDR3 coding DNA: TGTGCTAGTGGTCTTCAGGGCCGCAGGGCCCCCCTATCCTACGAGCAGTACTTC. Protein sequence: CASGLQGRRAPLSYEQYF. Together with reference TRBV12-5 and TRBJ2-7, the CDR3 gives the full variable domain: DARVTQTPRHKVTEMGQEVTMRCQPILGHNTVFWYRQTMMQGLELLAYFRNRAPLDDSGMPKDRFSAEMPDATLATLKIQPSEPRDSAVYFCASGLQGRRAPLSYEQYFGPGTRLTVT.